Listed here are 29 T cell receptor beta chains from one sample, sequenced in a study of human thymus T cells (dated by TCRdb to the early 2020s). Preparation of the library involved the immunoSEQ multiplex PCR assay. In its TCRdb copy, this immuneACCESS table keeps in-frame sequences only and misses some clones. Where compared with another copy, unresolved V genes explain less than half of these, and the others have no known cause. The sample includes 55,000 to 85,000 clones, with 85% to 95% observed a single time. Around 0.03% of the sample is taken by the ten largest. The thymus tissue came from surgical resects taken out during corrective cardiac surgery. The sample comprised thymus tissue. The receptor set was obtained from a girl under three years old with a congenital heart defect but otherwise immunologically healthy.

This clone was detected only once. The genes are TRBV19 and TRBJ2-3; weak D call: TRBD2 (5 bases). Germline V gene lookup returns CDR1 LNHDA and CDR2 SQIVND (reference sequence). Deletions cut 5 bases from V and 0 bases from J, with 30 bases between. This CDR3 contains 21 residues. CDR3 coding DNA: TGTGCCAGTAGTTGGTCCATCAGGCCTTCCCGTCGCCGGGGAAGCACAGATACGCAGTATTTT. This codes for CASSWSIRPSRRRGSTDTQYF.

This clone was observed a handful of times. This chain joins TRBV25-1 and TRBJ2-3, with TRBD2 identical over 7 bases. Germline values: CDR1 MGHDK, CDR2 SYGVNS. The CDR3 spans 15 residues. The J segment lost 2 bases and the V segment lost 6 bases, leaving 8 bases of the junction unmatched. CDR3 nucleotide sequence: TGTGCCAGCAGAAGACTAGCTAATGACACAGATACGCAGTATTTT. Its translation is CASRRLANDTDTQYF.

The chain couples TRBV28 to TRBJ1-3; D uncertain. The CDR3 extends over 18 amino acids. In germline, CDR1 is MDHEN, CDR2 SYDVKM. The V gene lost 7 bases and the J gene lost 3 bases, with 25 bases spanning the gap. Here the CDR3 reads CASTHPIGPLALGNTIYF. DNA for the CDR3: TGTGCCAGCACCCACCCGATAGGCCCCTTGGCCCTTGGAAACACCATATATTTT.

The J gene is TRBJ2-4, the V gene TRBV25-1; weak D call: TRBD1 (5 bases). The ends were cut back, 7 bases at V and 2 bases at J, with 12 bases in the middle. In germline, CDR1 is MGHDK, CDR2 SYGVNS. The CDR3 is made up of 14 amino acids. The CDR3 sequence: CASISPGTKNIQYF. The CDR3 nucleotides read TGTGCCAGCATCTCCCCAGGGACCAAAAACATTCAGTACTTC.

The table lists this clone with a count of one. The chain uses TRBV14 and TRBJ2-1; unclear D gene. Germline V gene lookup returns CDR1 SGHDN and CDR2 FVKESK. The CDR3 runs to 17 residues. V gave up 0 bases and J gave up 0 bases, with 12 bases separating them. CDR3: CASSQDQRARSYNEQFF. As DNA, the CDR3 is TGTGCCAGCAGCCAAGATCAACGGGCTCGCTCCTACAATGAGCAGTTCTTC.

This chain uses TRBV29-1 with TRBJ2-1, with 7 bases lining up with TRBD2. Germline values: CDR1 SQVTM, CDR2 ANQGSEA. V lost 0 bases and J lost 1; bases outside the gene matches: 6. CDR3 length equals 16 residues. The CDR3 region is CSVEESGGASYNEQFF. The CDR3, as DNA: TGCAGCGTTGAAGAATCGGGAGGAGCATCCTACAATGAGCAGTTCTTC.

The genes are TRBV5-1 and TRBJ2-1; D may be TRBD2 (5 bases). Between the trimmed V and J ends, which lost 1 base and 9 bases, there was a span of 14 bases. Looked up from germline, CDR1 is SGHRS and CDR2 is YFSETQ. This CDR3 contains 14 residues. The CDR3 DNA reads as TGCGCCAGCAGCTTGACAACTAGGTTTCTTGAGCAGTTCTTC. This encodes CASSLTTRFLEQFF.

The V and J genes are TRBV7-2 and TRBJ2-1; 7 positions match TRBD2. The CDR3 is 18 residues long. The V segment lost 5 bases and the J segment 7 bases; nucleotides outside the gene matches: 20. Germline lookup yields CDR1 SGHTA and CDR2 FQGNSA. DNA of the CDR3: TGTGCCAGCAGCGTCAGTTTTCCCAAGCGGGAAGGTAGTAATGAGCAGTTCTTC. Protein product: CASSVSFPKREGSNEQFF.

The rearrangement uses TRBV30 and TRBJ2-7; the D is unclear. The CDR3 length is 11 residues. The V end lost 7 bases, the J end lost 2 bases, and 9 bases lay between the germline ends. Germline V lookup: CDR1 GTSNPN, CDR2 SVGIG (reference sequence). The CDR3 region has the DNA TGTGCCTTGGAGCCGCCCTACGAGCAGTACTTC. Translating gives CALEPPYEQYF.

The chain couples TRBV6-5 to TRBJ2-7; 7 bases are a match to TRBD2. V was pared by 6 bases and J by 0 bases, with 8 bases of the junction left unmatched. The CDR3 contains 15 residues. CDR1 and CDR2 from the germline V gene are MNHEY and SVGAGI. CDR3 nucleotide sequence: TGTGCCAGCAGGGGGGAGCTAGCGGACTCCTACGAGCAGTACTTC. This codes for CASRGELADSYEQYF.

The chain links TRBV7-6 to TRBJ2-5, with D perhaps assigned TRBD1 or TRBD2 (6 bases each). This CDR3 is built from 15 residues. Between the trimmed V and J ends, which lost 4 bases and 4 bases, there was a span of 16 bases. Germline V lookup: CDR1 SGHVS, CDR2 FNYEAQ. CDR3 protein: CASSWRRGGGETQYF. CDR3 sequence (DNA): TGTGCCAGCAGCTGGCGCAGGGGAGGAGGAGAGACCCAGTACTTC.

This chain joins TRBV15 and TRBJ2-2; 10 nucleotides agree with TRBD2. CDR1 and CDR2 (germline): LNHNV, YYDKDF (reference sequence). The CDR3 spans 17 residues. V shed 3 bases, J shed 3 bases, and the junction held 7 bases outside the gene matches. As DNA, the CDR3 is TGTGCCACCAGCAGCCGAAGGAGCGGGAGGGACACCGGGGAGCTGTTTTTT. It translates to CATSSRRSGRDTGELFF.

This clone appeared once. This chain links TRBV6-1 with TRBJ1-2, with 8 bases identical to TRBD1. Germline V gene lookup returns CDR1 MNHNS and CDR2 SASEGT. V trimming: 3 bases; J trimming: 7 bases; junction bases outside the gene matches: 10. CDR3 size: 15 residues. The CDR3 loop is CASSEPGGGAGGYTF. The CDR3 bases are TGTGCCAGCAGTGAGCCAGGGGGCGGCGCCGGTGGCTACACCTTC.

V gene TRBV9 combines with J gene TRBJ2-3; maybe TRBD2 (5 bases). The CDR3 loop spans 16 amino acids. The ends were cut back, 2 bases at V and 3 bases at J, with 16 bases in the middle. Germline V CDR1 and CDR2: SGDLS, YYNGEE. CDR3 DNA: TGTGCCAGCAGCGTTAGCGTCCCCAATATAACAGATACGCAGTATTTT. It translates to CASSVSVPNITDTQYF.

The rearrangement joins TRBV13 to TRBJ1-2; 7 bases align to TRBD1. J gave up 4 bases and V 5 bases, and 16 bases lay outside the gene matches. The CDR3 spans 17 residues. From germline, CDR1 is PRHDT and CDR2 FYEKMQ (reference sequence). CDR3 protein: CASSPEEGAPGFYGYTF. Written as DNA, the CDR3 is TGTGCCAGCAGCCCAGAGGAGGGGGCGCCGGGGTTCTATGGCTACACCTTC.

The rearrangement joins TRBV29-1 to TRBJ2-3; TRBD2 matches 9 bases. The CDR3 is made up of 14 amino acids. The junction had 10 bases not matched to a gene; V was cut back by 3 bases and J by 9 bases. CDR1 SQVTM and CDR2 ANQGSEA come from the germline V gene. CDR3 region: CSVEGAGGTPTQYF. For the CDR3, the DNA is TGCAGCGTTGAGGGGGCGGGAGGGACCCCCACGCAGTATTTT.

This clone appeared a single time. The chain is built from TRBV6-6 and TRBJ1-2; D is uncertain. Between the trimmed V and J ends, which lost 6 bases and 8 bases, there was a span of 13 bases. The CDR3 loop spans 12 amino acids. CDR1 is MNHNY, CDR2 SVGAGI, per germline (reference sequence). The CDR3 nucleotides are TGTGCCAGCAGCACCGGGCCGGGCGGCTACACCTTC. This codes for CASSTGPGGYTF.

The CDR3 coding sequence is TGTGCCAGCAGCGCGGGACGGACCAACAATGAGCAGTTCTTC. It encodes CASSAGRTNNEQFF. This chain uses TRBV9 with TRBJ2-1; D possibly matches TRBD1 or TRBD2 (5 bases each). Germline V gene lookup returns CDR1 SGDLS and CDR2 YYNGEE. The CDR3 consists of 14 residues. V lost 3 bases and J lost 5, with 12 bases in between.

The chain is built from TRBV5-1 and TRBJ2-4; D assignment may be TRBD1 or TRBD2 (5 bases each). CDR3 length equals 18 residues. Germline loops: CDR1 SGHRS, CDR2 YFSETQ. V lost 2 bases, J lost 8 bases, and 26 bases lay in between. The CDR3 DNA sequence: TGCGCCAGCAGCTTTGGGCAGGGTCCGGGACCTCCGTCGGACATTCAGTACTTC. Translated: CASSFGQGPGPPSDIQYF.

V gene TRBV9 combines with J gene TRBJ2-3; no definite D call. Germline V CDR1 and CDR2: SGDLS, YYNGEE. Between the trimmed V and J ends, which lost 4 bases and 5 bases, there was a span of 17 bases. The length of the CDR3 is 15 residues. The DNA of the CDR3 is TGTGCCAGCAGCCCCCAAAGTCGCTTAGAAGATACGCAGTATTTT. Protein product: CASSPQSRLEDTQYF.

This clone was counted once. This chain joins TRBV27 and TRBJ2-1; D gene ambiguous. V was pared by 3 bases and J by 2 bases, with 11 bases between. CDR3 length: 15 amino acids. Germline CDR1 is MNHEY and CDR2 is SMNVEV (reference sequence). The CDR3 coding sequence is TGTGCCAGCAGTTTCCGACCGAGGCCCTACAATGAGCAGTTCTTC. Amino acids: CASSFRPRPYNEQFF.

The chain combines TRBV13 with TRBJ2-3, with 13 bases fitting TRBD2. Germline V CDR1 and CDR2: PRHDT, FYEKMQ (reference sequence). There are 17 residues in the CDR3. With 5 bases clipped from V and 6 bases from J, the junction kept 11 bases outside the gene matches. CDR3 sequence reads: CASSPYRTSGRLDTQYF. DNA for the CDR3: TGTGCCAGCAGCCCCTACCGGACTAGCGGGAGATTGGATACGCAGTATTTT. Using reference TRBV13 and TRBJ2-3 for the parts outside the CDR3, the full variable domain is AAGVIQSPRHLIKEKRETATLKCYPIPRHDTVYWYQQGPGQDPQFLISFYEKMQSDKGSIPDRFSAQQFSDYHSELNMSSLELGDSALYFCASSPYRTSGRLDTQYFGPGTRLTVL.

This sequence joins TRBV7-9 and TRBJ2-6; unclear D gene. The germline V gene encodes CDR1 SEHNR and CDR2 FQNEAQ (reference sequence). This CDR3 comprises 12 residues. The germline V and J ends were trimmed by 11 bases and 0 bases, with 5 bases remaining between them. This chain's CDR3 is CASGSGANVLTF. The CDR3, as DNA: TGTGCCTCTGGCTCTGGGGCCAACGTCCTGACTTTC.

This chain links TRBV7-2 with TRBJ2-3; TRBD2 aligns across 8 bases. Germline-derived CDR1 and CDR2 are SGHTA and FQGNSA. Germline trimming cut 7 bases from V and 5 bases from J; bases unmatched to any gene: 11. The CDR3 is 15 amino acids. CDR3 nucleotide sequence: TGTGCCAGCACCCGAGGGGCGCGGGAGGAAGATACGCAGTATTTT. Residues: CASTRGAREEDTQYF.

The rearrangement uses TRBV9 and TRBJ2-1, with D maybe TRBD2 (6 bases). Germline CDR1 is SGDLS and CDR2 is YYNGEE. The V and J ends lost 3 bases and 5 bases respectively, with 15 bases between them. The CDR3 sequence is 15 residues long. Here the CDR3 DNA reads TGTGCCAGCAGCGCCCGGGGGAGCGGAAACAATGAGCAGTTCTTC. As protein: CASSARGSGNNEQFF.

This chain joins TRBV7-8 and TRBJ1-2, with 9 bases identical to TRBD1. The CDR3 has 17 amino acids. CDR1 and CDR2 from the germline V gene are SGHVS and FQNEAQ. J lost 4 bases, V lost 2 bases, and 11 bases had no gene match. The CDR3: CASSLIGTGRDTYGYTF. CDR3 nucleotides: TGTGCCAGCAGCTTAATTGGGACAGGGAGAGATACCTATGGCTACACCTTC.

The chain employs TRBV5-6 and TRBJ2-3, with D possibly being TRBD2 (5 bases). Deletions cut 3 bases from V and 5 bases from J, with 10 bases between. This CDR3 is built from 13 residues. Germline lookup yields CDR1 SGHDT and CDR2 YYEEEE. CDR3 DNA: TGTGCCAGCAGCTCGGGAATGGGAGATACGCAGTATTTT. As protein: CASSSGMGDTQYF.

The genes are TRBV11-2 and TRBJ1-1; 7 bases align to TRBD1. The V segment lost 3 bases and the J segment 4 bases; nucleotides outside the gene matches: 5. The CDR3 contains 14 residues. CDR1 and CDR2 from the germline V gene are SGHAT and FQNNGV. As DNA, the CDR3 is TGTGCCAGCAGCTTCAAACAGGGGTCCACTGAAGCTTTCTTT. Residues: CASSFKQGSTEAFF.

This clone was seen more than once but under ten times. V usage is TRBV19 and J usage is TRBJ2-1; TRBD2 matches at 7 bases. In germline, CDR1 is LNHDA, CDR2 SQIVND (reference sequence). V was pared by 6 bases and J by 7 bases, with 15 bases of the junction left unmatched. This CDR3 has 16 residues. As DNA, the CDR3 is TGTGCCAGTAGCGCCTCCTGGGCGGGAGACTGGAATGAGCAGTTCTTC. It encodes CASSASWAGDWNEQFF.